These T cell receptor beta chains were read from a single sample in a study of cytotoxic CD8 clonotypes in ibrutinib-treated CLL. Here immunoSEQ multiplex PCR was the method, and the copy in TCRdb shows in-frame clones only, minus some. The sample yields roughly 49,000 clones, 75% to 90% seen once. Material: PBMCs, obtained after 24 months of ibrutinib treatment. These receptors originate from a human donor with chronic lymphocytic leukemia. Both conserved end residues are part of each CDR3. A D gene is named only where the DNA matches it firmly. Clone sizes are given selectively: once, few, many, or a class where the clone is expanded.

few	-	TRBV5-4	TRBJ2-3	CASSRGEGSSTDTQYF	TGTGCCAGCAGCCGTGGTGAGGGGTCTAGCACAGATACGCAGTATTTT
-	TRBD1	TRBV25-1	TRBJ2-1	CASSVSGTGINEQFF	TGTGCCAGCAGTGTGTCCGGGACAGGGATCAATGAGCAGTTCTTC
-	-	TRBV6-1	TRBJ2-2	CASRDSPGELFF	TGTGCCAGCAGGGATAGCCCCGGGGAGCTGTTTTTT
-	-	TRBV19	TRBJ1-2	CASSPSTGINYGYTF	TGTGCCAGTAGTCCCTCCACCGGGATTAACTATGGCTACACCTTC
-	-	TRBV30	TRBJ2-2	CAWSPQGIPTGELFF	TGTGCCTGGAGTCCCCAGGGAATCCCCACCGGGGAGCTGTTTTTT
-	TRBD2	TRBV7-9	TRBJ2-5	CASSLALAGGFLETQYF	TGTGCCAGCAGCTTAGCGCTAGCGGGAGGGTTCCTTGAGACCCAGTACTTC
-	-	TRBV6-1	TRBJ2-5	CASSVTSPIQETQYF	TGTGCCAGCAGTGTGACCTCCCCCATCCAAGAGACCCAGTACTTC
-	-	TRBV11-2	TRBJ1-4	CASSLDNIGAEKLFF	TGTGCCAGCAGCTTAGATAACATAGGGGCCGAGAAACTGTTTTTT
-	-	TRBV7-2	TRBJ2-1	CASSPGGSRNNEQFF	TGTGCCAGCAGCCCCGGTGGTAGCAGAAACAATGAGCAGTTCTTC
once	-	TRBV10-1	TRBJ2-5	CASSEAGPRQETQYF	TGCGCCAGCAGTGAGGCAGGCCCTCGCCAAGAGACCCAGTACTTC
-	-	TRBV6-5	TRBJ1-5	CASRNGYSNQPQHF	TGTGCCAGCAGAAACGGGTATAGCAATCAGCCCCAGCATTTT
-	-	TRBV7-9	TRBJ1-3	CASSSHVQISSGNTIYF	TGTGCCAGCAGCTCGCATGTGCAGATCAGCTCTGGAAACACCATATATTTT
-	-	TRBV20-1	TRBJ2-3	CSAQITDTQYF	TGCAGTGCCCAGATCACAGATACGCAGTATTTT
-	TRBD2	TRBV14	TRBJ2-1	CASSQDLGLASEQFF	TGTGCCAGCAGCCAAGATCTGGGACTAGCAAGCGAGCAGTTCTTC
-	-	TRBV6-1	TRBJ2-2	CASSALVSVGELFF	TGTGCCAGCAGTGCCCTAGTATCAGTCGGGGAGCTGTTTTTT
-	TRBD2	TRBV7-9	TRBJ2-7	CASSFQGLGYEQYF	TGTGCCAGCAGCTTCCAGGGACTAGGCTACGAGCAGTACTTC
-	-	TRBV2	TRBJ2-5	CASSDRPVETQYF	TGTGCCAGCAGTGACAGGCCCGTGGAGACCCAGTACTTC
-	-	TRBV29-1	TRBJ2-1	CSASQGIVSNEQFF	TGCAGCGCCTCACAGGGAATCGTGTCGAATGAGCAGTTCTTC
-	-	TRBV19	TRBJ2-5	CASSVQGLETQYF	TGTGCCAGTAGTGTACAGGGTTTGGAGACCCAGTACTTC
many	TRBD2	TRBV11-2	TRBJ2-7	CASSLGPQAGRTYEQYF	TGTGCCAGCAGCTTAGGTCCGCAAGCGGGACGCACCTACGAGCAGTACTTC
few	-	TRBV21-1	TRBJ2-2	CASSPREEMNTGELFF	TGTGCCAGCAGCCCCCGGGAGGAAATGAACACCGGGGAGCTGTTTTTT
-	-	TRBV5-1	TRBJ1-3	CASSLAGNTIYF	TGCGCCAGCAGCTTGGCCGGAAACACCATATATTTT
-	-	TRBV6-5	TRBJ1-5	CASSPNGGNQPQHF	TGTGCCAGCAGCCCGAACGGAGGGAATCAGCCCCAGCATTTT
-	-	TRBV7-8	TRBJ1-1	CASSLSDGDTEAFF	TGTGCCAGCAGCCTCAGTGATGGGGACACTGAAGCTTTCTTT
-	TRBD2	TRBV30	TRBJ2-3	CAWSVGLAANTDTQYF	TGTGCCTGGAGTGTAGGCCTAGCGGCGAACACAGATACGCAGTATTTT
-	-	TRBV28	TRBJ2-7	CASSRHEQYF	TGTGCCAGCAGTAGGCACGAGCAGTACTTC
large	-	TRBV28	TRBJ1-3	CASSSLTVFSFPGNTIYF	TGTGCCAGCAGTTCCCTAACGGTCTTCTCGTTTCCTGGAAACACCATATATTTT
-	-	TRBV7-2	TRBJ2-2	CASSPQWGNTGELFF	TGTGCCAGCAGCCCCCAATGGGGGAACACCGGGGAGCTGTTTTTT
once	-	TRBV4-2	TRBJ1-1	CASSQGPTNTEAFF	TGTGCCAGCAGCCAAGGGCCGACGAACACTGAAGCTTTCTTT
-	TRBD1	TRBV10-3	TRBJ2-5	CATQTGGQETQYF	TGTGCCACACAAACAGGGGGCCAAGAGACCCAGTACTTC
-	-	TRBV7-2	TRBJ2-2	CATRKEGVGELFF	TGTGCCACCAGGAAGGAGGGTGTCGGGGAGCTGTTTTTT
-	TRBD2	TRBV11-3	TRBJ2-1	CASSLGLAGGVEQFF	TGTGCCAGCAGCCTGGGACTAGCGGGAGGAGTTGAGCAGTTCTTC
-	TRBD2	TRBV4-1	TRBJ2-7	CASSPAGGRTYEQYF	TGCGCCAGCAGTCCTGCAGGCGGGAGGACTTACGAGCAGTACTTC
-	-	TRBV7-9	TRBJ1-1	CASSLGGYSEAFF	TGTGCCAGCAGCTTAGGGGGGTATTCTGAAGCTTTCTTT
-	-	TRBV5-5	TRBJ2-7	CASSLGTLEQYF	TGTGCCAGCAGCCTCGGGACACTCGAGCAGTACTTC
-	TRBD1	TRBV7-9	TRBJ2-7	CASSTDRKLYEQYF	TGTGCCAGCAGCACGGACAGGAAATTGTACGAGCAGTACTTC
-	-	TRBV7-2	TRBJ2-1	CASSPVGPYNEQFF	TGTGCCAGCAGCCCCGTGGGTCCCTACAATGAGCAGTTCTTC
-	-	TRBV7-2	TRBJ2-2	CASSLIDHTGELFF	TGTGCCAGCAGCTTAATCGATCACACCGGGGAGCTGTTTTTT
once	-	TRBV21-1	TRBJ2-7	CASSKEIGGSYEQYF	TGTGCCAGCAGCAAAGAAATTGGGGGCTCCTACGAGCAGTACTTC
-	TRBD2	TRBV28	TRBJ2-3	CASSLWGLAGVDTQYF	TGTGCCAGCAGTTTATGGGGACTAGCGGGAGTAGATACGCAGTATTTT
-	-	TRBV18	TRBJ1-1	CASSPASGDTEAFF	TGTGCCAGCTCACCAGCTTCTGGGGACACTGAAGCTTTCTTT
once	TRBD1	TRBV28	TRBJ2-7	CASSPDRTYEQYF	TGTGCCAGCAGTCCGGACAGGACCTACGAGCAGTACTTC
-	-	TRBV7-2	TRBJ2-7	CASSLAGSSYEQYF	TGTGCCAGCAGCTTAGCTGGGTCTTCCTACGAGCAGTACTTC
once	-	TRBV7-8	TRBJ2-5	CASREQGQETQYF	TGTGCCAGCAGGGAACAGGGCCAAGAGACCCAGTACTTC
-	-	TRBV6-5	TRBJ2-1	CASSYGTPSYNEQFF	TGTGCCAGCAGTTACGGGACCCCATCCTACAATGAGCAGTTCTTC
-	TRBD2	TRBV4-1	TRBJ2-2	CASSHPSGSRTGELFF	TGCGCCAGCAGCCATCCTAGCGGGAGCAGAACCGGGGAGCTGTTTTTT
-	TRBD2	TRBV7-2	TRBJ2-7	CASSPTTGGLAGGINEQYF	TGTGCCAGCAGCCCGACGACAGGGGGATTAGCGGGAGGGATAAACGAGCAGTACTTC
-	-	TRBV10-2	TRBJ1-5	CASSPAGKSNQPQHF	TGCGCCAGCAGTCCCGCGGGGAAGAGCAATCAGCCCCAGCATTTT
-	-	TRBV6-5	TRBJ1-2	CASSYTGSYGYTF	TGTGCCAGCAGTTACACAGGCAGCTATGGCTACACCTTC
-	TRBD2	TRBV9	TRBJ2-7	CASSPGGADLGEQYF	TGTGCCAGCTCCCCGGGGGGGGCCGACCTTGGCGAGCAGTACTTC